The source of this T cell receptor (beta chain) is a study of PD-L1 blockade in urothelial cancer. On the study more broadly: The analyses of blood took place 3 weeks (second dose) and 6 weeks after treatment start. T cell content in blood samples showed a median of about 140,000.

Findings and caveats of the study: At the 3-week point, tumor-associated blood clones expanded more in durable-benefit patients.

Concerning this clone: No antigen is known for it.

Synthetic TCR analog templates were spiked into each PCR. Profiled with immunoSEQ multiplex PCR; TCRdb holds only in-frame clones, not every one. The sample has about 30,000 clones, 70% to 90% seen once. The source is a middle-aged man with urothelial cancer. Sequences were derived from PBMCs, sampled around atezolizumab (anti-PD-L1) treatment.

The CDR3 here is CASSVGGADTEAFF. CDR3 nucleotide sequence: TGTGCCAGCAGCGTAGGGGGAGCGGACACTGAAGCTTTCTTT. The chain recombines TRBV9 with TRBJ1-1; D is ambiguous. Germline V CDR1 and CDR2: SGDLS, YYNGEE. Between the trimmed V and J ends, which lost 0 bases and 3 bases, there was a span of 9 bases. This CDR3 has 14 amino acids.